The entry below gives a single TCR beta chain sequence along with its context. Its matching antigen is unknown. This sample was included in a study of beta chain features in type 1 diabetes. Findings of the study overall: PCR could preferentially amplify shorter templates, alike in patients and controls. TCRB CDR3s from Type 1 diabetes patients were moderately but significantly shorter in all four CD4+ subsets.

Expressed TCRB transcripts got sequenced, as all isolated RNA was reverse transcribed. Method: immunoSEQ multiplex PCR; TCRdb's copy keeps in-frame clones and lacks some. The profile shows a few hundred thousand clones, around 13% of them singletons. The sequenced material came from naive CD4+ T cells from blood. The source is a woman aged 18-29 years with type 1 diabetes.

The CDR3 reads CAWGGFEAFF. CDR3 in DNA: TGTGCCTGGGGAGGTTTTGAAGCTTTCTTT. The chain carries TRBV30 and TRBJ1-1; D gene ambiguous. CDR3 length: 10 residues. V was trimmed by 5 bases and J by 7 bases, leaving 8 bases between them. Germline V gene data show CDR1 as GTSNPN and CDR2 as SVGIG (reference sequence). Drawing the rest from reference TRBV30 and TRBJ1-1, the complete variable domain is SQTIHQWPATLVQPVGSPLSLECTVEGTSNPNLYWYRQAAGRGLQLLFYSVGIGQISSEVPQNLSASRPQDRQFILSSKKLLLSDSGFYLCAWGGFEAFFGQGTRLTVV.